This TCR beta chain appears in the sequencing data of a study of blood T cell repertoires in COVID-19. Background on the study: Samples taken during acute and convalescent COVID-19 were collected in the United States, Italy and Spain.

The CDR3 contains 17 residues. V lost 0 bases to trimming and J lost 4 bases; unmatched junction nucleotides: 8. CDR1 is MGHRA and CDR2 is YSYEKL in the germline V gene. Libraries were prepared by immunoSEQ multiplex PCR; TCRdb keeps only in-frame clonotypes and omits some of them. The sample holds 200,000 to 300,000 clones; around 80% are singletons and the top ten take around 26%. The rearrangement uses TRBV4-1 and TRBJ2-2, with 7 bases fitting TRBD1. The source is a man aged 40-49 years with acute or convalescent COVID-19. Sequences were obtained from peripheral blood. This CDR3 reads CASSQERQGSVTGELFF. CDR3 nucleotide sequence: TGCGCCAGCAGCCAAGAACGACAGGGAAGTGTCACCGGGGAGCTGTTTTTT.